This entry describes one T cell receptor (beta chain). This sample is drawn from a study of T cell repertoires in aging, cancer and after chemotherapy. V dropped 4 bases and J dropped 6; count of bases not matched to a gene: 13. The CDR3 covers 17 residues. CDR1 is LNHDA and CDR2 is SQIVND in the germline V gene (reference sequence). Rearranged V-D-J TRB sequences were amplified with a mixed TRB-A/B primer pool. TCRdb re-derived calls from the multiplex PCR reads in MiXCR, one entry per CDR3 protein. The table lists around 400 distinct CDR3 sequences, roughly a quarter of them singletons. The template was genomic DNA from peripheral blood, not RNA.

The source material was blood. This chain joins TRBV19 and TRBJ1-5; TRBD1 agrees at 9 bases. The receptor comes from a human donor with a blood cancer. The CDR3 DNA reads as TGTGCCAGTAGTAATGTAGAGGGGACAGGGTTAAGTCAGCCCCAGCATTTT. It encodes CASSNVEGTGLSQPQHF. Variable domain in full (rest from reference TRBV19 and TRBJ1-5): DGGITQSPKYLFRKEGQNVTLSCEQNLNHDAMYWYRQDPGQGLRLIYYSQIVNDFQKGDIAEGYSVSREKKESFPLTVTSAQKNPTAFYLCASSNVEGTGLSQPQHFGDGTRLSIL.